This TCR beta chain was obtained from a study of T-cell reconstitution after alpha-beta-depleted transplantation in children. The germline CDR1 and CDR2 sequences are DFQATT and SNEGSKA (reference sequence). The germline V and J ends were trimmed by 1 base and 1 base, with 10 bases remaining between them. The CDR3 extends over 14 amino acids. TCRbeta library preparation incorporated unique molecular identifiers. TCRdb independently ran MiXCR on the PCR reads; one entry per CDR3 protein. The sample holds 200,000 to 250,000 distinct CDR3 sequences, approximately 11% seen once. Findings and limits, study-wide: T-cell counts and diversity at one year post-transplant came mainly from newly produced T cells. Expanded graft clones numbering several hundred reportedly gave rise to alpha-beta T cells about two months after transplant. Surviving recipient T cells and thymic progenitors underlay high day-60 TCRbeta diversity in some patients.

This clonotype was found many times. The antigen is undetermined. This TCR was sampled from a child younger than two with acute myeloid leukemia, due to receive a stem cell transplant. The gene calls are TRBV20-1 and TRBJ2-5; TRBD1 is a possible D gene (6 bases). The sequencing used PBMCs, collected before TCRalphabeta/CD19-depleted stem cell transplant. The CDR3 spells CSARARTVQETQYF. CDR3 nucleotides: TGCAGTGCTAGAGCGCGGACAGTCCAAGAGACCCAGTACTTC.